This T cell receptor beta chain was found in a study of OX40 agonist ivuxolimab in advanced cancers. The length of the CDR3 is 13 residues. Germline V CDR1 and CDR2: SGHKS, YYEKEE (reference sequence). Trimming pared 1 base from V and 2 bases from J, leaving 7 bases between. TCRdb keeps only in-frame clones here, not all; method: immunoSEQ multiplex PCR. The data hold tens of thousands of clones, with around 90% observed a single time. The rearrangement links TRBV5-5 to TRBJ2-7, with no clear D. The sequence was collected from an adult with an advanced solid tumor such as melanoma, head and neck, liver or kidney cancer. The sample here was CD4+ or CD8+ T cells sorted from blood, taken in a trial of the OX40 agonist ivuxolimab. The DNA for the CDR3 is TGTGCCAGCAGCTTGCGATATACCTACGAGCAGTACTTC. The encoded protein is CASSLRYTYEQYF.